The next 17 T cell receptor beta chains were all read from a single sample in a study of blood T cells in healthy people across ages. Using a J-beta primer mix together with a sample-barcoded 5' primer, a second PCR was run for about 6 to 12 cycles. MiXCR, applied by TCRdb to the 5' RACE reads, yields one record per CDR3 protein. Here the sample spans about 800,000 distinct CDR3 sequences, 58% being singletons. Sequenced: blood. The origin of the receptors is a young man in good health.

The chain links TRBV7-2 to TRBJ2-3; 9 bases agree with TRBD2. Germline CDR1 and CDR2: SGHTA and FQGNSA. This CDR3 is 11 amino acids long. The CDR3 reads CLAGDTDTQYF. CDR3 sequence (DNA): TGTTTAGCGGGAGACACAGATACGCAGTATTTT.

The sample holds a few counts of this clonotype. The V and J genes are TRBV6-5 and TRBJ2-5, with a tentative D call TRBD1 (5 bases). This CDR3 has 15 amino acids. The germline V and J ends were trimmed by 0 bases and 2 bases, with 10 bases remaining between them. Germline CDR1 and CDR2: MNHEY and SVGAGI. Here the CDR3 reads CASSYSTAGQETQYF. CDR3 coding DNA: TGTGCCAGCAGTTACTCGACAGCAGGGCAAGAGACCCAGTACTTC.

V usage is TRBV12-3 or TRBV12-4 and J usage is TRBJ2-3, with D unclear. This CDR3 has 14 residues. The V and J ends lost 2 bases and 3 bases respectively, with 9 bases between them. CDR3 in DNA: TGTGCCAGCAGTTTAAGACTTAAAACAGATACGCAGTATTTT. It codes for CASSLRLKTDTQYF.

This clonotype has more than one count but fewer than ten. The rearrangement links TRBV20-1 to TRBJ2-7; no firm D call. V shed 3 bases and J shed 0 bases, with 9 bases lying between them. This CDR3 spans 13 amino acids. Germline CDR1 reads DFQATT; CDR2 reads SNEGSKA (reference sequence). As DNA, the CDR3 is TGCAGTGCTAGTGATTTAGCCTCCTACGAGCAGTACTTC. Its translation: CSASDLASYEQYF.

This clonotype was counted only a few times. This chain links TRBV4-2 with TRBJ2-1, with TRBD1 matching 7 bases. This CDR3 is built from 18 residues. Germline trimming cut 0 bases from V and 1 base from J; bases unmatched to any gene: 9. The V gene's germline CDR1 is LGHNA and CDR2 YNFKEQ. CDR3 residues: CASSQDQGVGRSYNEQFF. Written as DNA, the CDR3 is TGTGCCAGCAGCCAAGATCAGGGGGTAGGTCGGTCCTACAATGAGCAGTTCTTC.

The chain links TRBV4-3 to TRBJ2-5; D could derive from TRBD1 or TRBD2 (5 bases each). Germline loops: CDR1 LGHNA, CDR2 YSLEER. Trimming left V 0 bases short and J 13 bases short, with 27 bases between. The CDR3 runs to 17 residues. CDR3 nucleotides: TGCGCCAGCAGCCAAGAGAGGGGCGGCAATTTGGTTTTGGGGTTGTACTTC. Protein product: CASSQERGGNLVLGLYF.

This clonotype came up a few times. J is TRBJ2-3 and V is TRBV29-1; 9 bases line up with TRBD2. The CDR3 length is 13 residues. The germline V gene encodes CDR1 SQVTM and CDR2 ANQGSEA. The V segment lost 7 bases and the J segment 5 bases; nucleotides outside the gene matches: 7. The CDR3 loop reads CSARVAGEDTQYF. The CDR3 nucleotides are TGCAGCGCCCGGGTAGCGGGGGAAGATACGCAGTATTTT.

Turning to this clonotype: This may be a read error, as it is one base from a much larger clone. This chain joins TRBV25-1 and TRBJ2-7, with D tentatively TRBD1 (5 bases). Per the germline V gene, CDR1 is MGHDK and CDR2 is SYGVNS. The CDR3 has 13 residues. DNA of the CDR3: TGTGTCAGCAGTGCGGACAACGGACGCGAGCAGTACTTC. Its translation: CVSSADNGREQYF.

This clonotype was detected once. The chain has TRBV20-1 and TRBJ2-5, with a possible D match to TRBD1 (5 bases). The V gene's germline CDR1 is DFQATT and CDR2 SNEGSKA (reference sequence). The V end was cut by 8 bases, the J end by 3 bases, with 16 bases between. CDR3 length equals 13 residues. The CDR3 bases are TGCAGTTCGGCGCACAGGATGAAAGAGACCCAGTACTTC. Translation: CSSAHRMKETQYF.

A few counts support this clonotype. This chain connects TRBV28 to TRBJ2-5, with D unresolved. Germline V gives CDR1 MDHEN, CDR2 SYDVKM. Trimming stripped 6 bases from V and 5 bases from J, with 13 bases between. This CDR3 spans 13 amino acids. DNA of the CDR3: TGTGCCAGCAGGGACCCCTTCCGTGAGACCCAGTACTTC. This codes for CASRDPFRETQYF.

V is TRBV18 and J is TRBJ2-1, with D perhaps assigned TRBD1 or TRBD2 (6 bases each). The CDR3 spans 17 residues. Trimming pared 0 bases from V and 1 base from J, leaving 13 bases between. Per germline, CDR1 KGHSH and CDR2 LQKENI. CDR3 nucleotides: TGTGCCAGCTCACCACCGAAGGGGGGCCCTTCCTACAATGAGCAGTTCTTC. Encoded protein: CASSPPKGGPSYNEQFF.

This chain connects TRBV7-9 to TRBJ2-1, with TRBD2 matching 9 bases. The J call may be faulty, since TRBJ2-7 better matches the DNA end. The CDR3 is made up of 16 amino acids. Germline assignment: CDR1 SEHNR and CDR2 FQNEAQ (reference sequence). CDR3 sequence: CASSPTPGLAWNEQYF. DNA of the CDR3: TGTGCCAGCAGCCCTACCCCGGGACTAGCATGGAATGAGCAGTACTTC.

This CDR3 reads CSARDWGGVNTEAFF. The CDR3 nucleotides read TGCAGTGCTAGAGATTGGGGAGGGGTGAACACTGAAGCTTTCTTT. The chain links TRBV20-1 to TRBJ1-1; a weak D match, TRBD1 (5 bases). Trimming removed 0 bases at V and 0 bases at J, with 11 bases between. This CDR3 contains 15 residues. CDR1 is DFQATT and CDR2 is SNEGSKA in the germline V gene (reference sequence).

The chain employs TRBV20-1 and TRBJ2-4; the match to TRBD1 covers 9 bases. The J call may be in error: the DNA end matches TRBJ2-7 better. Per germline, CDR1 DFQATT and CDR2 SNEGSKA (reference sequence). The CDR3 runs 16 residues. CDR3 in DNA: TGCAGTGCTAGAGATCACAGGGGGCGAGTCTCCCTCGAGCAGTACTTC. Its translation: CSARDHRGRVSLEQYF.

The chain couples TRBV5-4 to TRBJ2-5; 7 bases line up with TRBD2. Trimming cost V 4 bases and J 4 bases; bases outside gene matches: 16. The CDR3 length is 17 residues. Germline-derived CDR1 and CDR2 are SGHNT and YYREEE (reference sequence). The CDR3 nucleotides read TGTGCCAGCAGCCGAAAGGCTCTCCTAGCGGACCTAGAGACCCAGTACTTC. Protein sequence: CASSRKALLADLETQYF.

This clonotype was detected a few times. The chain is built from TRBV29-1 and TRBJ1-2; 7 nucleotides align to TRBD1. This CDR3 is built from 13 residues. Germline V gene sequence: CDR1 SQVTM, CDR2 ANQGSEA. Trimming at V came to 6 bases and at J to 7 bases, leaving 11 bases not matched to a gene. CDR3 loop: CSVRDRSLFGYTF. CDR3 nucleotides: TGCAGCGTCCGGGACAGATCTTTGTTTGGCTACACCTTC.

The chain has TRBV7-2 and TRBJ2-5; weak D call: TRBD1 (6 bases). The J call may be faulty, since TRBJ2-7 better matches the DNA end. CDR1 and CDR2 from the germline V gene are SGHTA and FQGNSA. This CDR3 contains 14 residues. As DNA, the CDR3 is TGTGCCAGCAGCTACAGGGTATACGGCTACGAGCAGTACTTC. It is translated as CASSYRVYGYEQYF.